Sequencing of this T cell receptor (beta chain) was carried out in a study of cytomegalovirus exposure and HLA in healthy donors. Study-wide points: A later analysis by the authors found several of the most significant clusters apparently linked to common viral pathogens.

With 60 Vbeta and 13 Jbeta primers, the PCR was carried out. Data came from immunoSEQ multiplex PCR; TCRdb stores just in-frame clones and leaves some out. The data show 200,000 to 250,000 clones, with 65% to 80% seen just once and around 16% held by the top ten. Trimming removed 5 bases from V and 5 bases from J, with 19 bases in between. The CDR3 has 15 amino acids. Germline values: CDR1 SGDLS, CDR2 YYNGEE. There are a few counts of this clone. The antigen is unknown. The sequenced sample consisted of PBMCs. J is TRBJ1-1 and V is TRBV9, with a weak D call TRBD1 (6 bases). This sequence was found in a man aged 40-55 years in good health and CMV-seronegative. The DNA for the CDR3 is TGTGCCAGCAGTTCGGCACAGGGTTTATTGACTGAAGCTTTCTTT. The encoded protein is CASSSAQGLLTEAFF.